This is a list of T cell receptor beta chains from one sample in a study of control samples from healthy donors and cancer patients. Only in-frame clones appear in the TCRdb table, and some are missing; sequencing was by immunoSEQ multiplex PCR. The sample gives approximately 140,000 clones, roughly nine tenths of which show up once; around 10% is in the top ten. The source material was blood. The source of these receptors is a woman in her 30s in good health. The CDR3 runs from the conserved cysteine through the conserved F or W. The order of the fields is V gene, D gene, clone size, J gene, CDR3 protein, CDR3 DNA. A D gene is named only where the DNA matches it firmly. Not every row has a clone size; where given, it reads once, few, many or a size class.

v_call: TRBV5-1; d_call: -; clone_size: -; j_call: TRBJ2-5; cdr3_aa: CASRDAKETQYF; cdr3_nt: TGCGCCAGCCGGGACGCCAAAGAGACCCAGTACTTC
v_call: TRBV6-5; d_call: TRBD1; clone_size: -; j_call: TRBJ1-1; cdr3_aa: CASTWGRGPSTEAFF; cdr3_nt: TGTGCCAGCACCTGGGGCAGGGGGCCGAGCACTGAAGCTTTCTTT
v_call: TRBV2; d_call: -; clone_size: -; j_call: TRBJ1-2; cdr3_aa: CASSEDWSYGYTF; cdr3_nt: TGTGCCAGCAGTGAAGACTGGTCCTATGGCTACACCTTC
v_call: TRBV12-3/TRBV12-4; d_call: -; clone_size: medium-sized; j_call: TRBJ2-7; cdr3_aa: CASSLTGYEQYF; cdr3_nt: TGTGCCAGCAGTTTGACCGGCTACGAGCAGTACTTC
v_call: TRBV5-5; d_call: TRBD2; clone_size: -; j_call: TRBJ2-5; cdr3_aa: CASRPGGEETQYF; cdr3_nt: TGTGCCAGCAGGCCCGGGGGGGAAGAGACCCAGTACTTC
v_call: TRBV5-8; d_call: -; clone_size: once; j_call: TRBJ1-5; cdr3_aa: CASSLKGIQPQHF; cdr3_nt: TGTGCCAGCAGCTTGAAAGGGATTCAGCCCCAGCATTTT
v_call: TRBV5-1; d_call: -; clone_size: -; j_call: TRBJ2-1; cdr3_aa: CASRQSWDSMFF; cdr3_nt: TGCGCCAGCAGACAGTCATGGGACTCAATGTTCTTC
v_call: TRBV5-1; d_call: -; clone_size: -; j_call: TRBJ1-2; cdr3_aa: CASSYAGTELTVYTF; cdr3_nt: TGCGCCAGCAGCTACGCCGGGACCGAGCTTACCGTCTACACCTTC
v_call: TRBV28; d_call: -; clone_size: -; j_call: TRBJ1-5; cdr3_aa: CASSRNYGTQPQHF; cdr3_nt: TGTGCCAGCAGTAGAAACTACGGGACTCAGCCCCAGCATTTT
v_call: TRBV3-1/TRBV3-2; d_call: -; clone_size: -; j_call: TRBJ1-2; cdr3_aa: CASSQGNLHGYGYTF; cdr3_nt: TGTGCCAGCAGCCAGGGAAATCTCCACGGGTATGGCTACACCTTC
v_call: TRBV4-1; d_call: -; clone_size: -; j_call: TRBJ1-4; cdr3_aa: CASSQGYIEEKLFF; cdr3_nt: TGCGCCAGCAGCCAAGGTTACATTGAAGAAAAACTGTTTTTT
v_call: TRBV29-1; d_call: -; clone_size: -; j_call: TRBJ2-1; cdr3_aa: CSVAITGSRANEQFF; cdr3_nt: TGCAGCGTGGCCATAACAGGGAGCCGGGCGAATGAGCAGTTCTTC
v_call: TRBV7-8; d_call: -; clone_size: -; j_call: TRBJ1-2; cdr3_aa: CASSLNVSPALLYGYTF; cdr3_nt: TGTGCCAGCAGCTTAAATGTCAGTCCGGCCCTCCTCTATGGCTACACCTTC
v_call: TRBV7-7; d_call: -; clone_size: -; j_call: TRBJ2-5; cdr3_aa: CASSLGGTQQETQYF; cdr3_nt: TGTGCCAGCAGCTTAGGAGGGACACAGCAAGAGACCCAGTACTTC
v_call: TRBV11-2; d_call: -; clone_size: few; j_call: TRBJ2-5; cdr3_aa: CASSLGREVETQYF; cdr3_nt: TGTGCCAGCAGCTTGGGCAGGGAGGTTGAGACCCAGTACTTC
v_call: TRBV6-2/TRBV6-3; d_call: -; clone_size: -; j_call: TRBJ2-1; cdr3_aa: CASSYSGVSQFF; cdr3_nt: TGTGCCAGCAGTTACTCAGGAGTATCGCAGTTCTTC
v_call: TRBV3-1/TRBV3-2; d_call: -; clone_size: -; j_call: TRBJ1-2; cdr3_aa: CASSQGTGRGYTF; cdr3_nt: TGTGCCAGCAGCCAGGGGACGGGACGTGGCTACACCTTC
v_call: TRBV5-1; d_call: TRBD2; clone_size: few; j_call: TRBJ2-3; cdr3_aa: CASSLTSGGTTDTQYF; cdr3_nt: TGCGCCAGCAGCTTGACTAGCGGGGGGACCACAGATACGCAGTATTTT
v_call: TRBV20-1; d_call: -; clone_size: -; j_call: TRBJ2-5; cdr3_aa: CSAQHQETQYF; cdr3_nt: TGCAGTGCTCAACATCAAGAGACCCAGTACTTC
v_call: TRBV5-1; d_call: -; clone_size: -; j_call: TRBJ1-1; cdr3_aa: CASSLGDTEAFF; cdr3_nt: TGCGCCAGCAGCTTGGGGGACACTGAAGCTTTCTTT
v_call: TRBV5-5; d_call: -; clone_size: -; j_call: TRBJ1-5; cdr3_aa: CASSRASSQPQHF; cdr3_nt: TGTGCCAGCAGCCGGGCCTCGAGTCAGCCCCAGCATTTT
v_call: TRBV12-3/TRBV12-4; d_call: TRBD1; clone_size: -; j_call: TRBJ1-5; cdr3_aa: CASRQGLKPQHF; cdr3_nt: TGTGCCAGCAGACAGGGGCTCAAGCCCCAGCATTTT
v_call: TRBV5-1; d_call: TRBD2; clone_size: -; j_call: TRBJ2-1; cdr3_aa: CASSLVLAGEGVPFF; cdr3_nt: TGCGCCAGCAGCTTGGTTCTAGCGGGAGAAGGTGTTCCGTTCTTC
v_call: TRBV2; d_call: -; clone_size: -; j_call: TRBJ2-2; cdr3_aa: CASSARGSGTGELFF; cdr3_nt: TGTGCCAGCAGTGCTCGGGGTTCGGGAACCGGGGAGCTGTTTTTT
v_call: TRBV6-2/TRBV6-3; d_call: -; clone_size: -; j_call: TRBJ2-1; cdr3_aa: CASSLDSYLEQFF; cdr3_nt: TGTGCCAGCAGCCTAGATTCGTACCTTGAGCAGTTCTTC
v_call: TRBV4-2; d_call: -; clone_size: -; j_call: TRBJ1-3; cdr3_aa: CASSQEDGHSGNTIYF; cdr3_nt: TGTGCCAGCAGCCAAGAGGACGGCCACTCTGGAAACACCATATATTTT
v_call: TRBV29-1; d_call: TRBD2; clone_size: -; j_call: TRBJ2-7; cdr3_aa: CSVGDGLGEQYF; cdr3_nt: TGCAGCGTTGGGGATGGACTAGGGGAGCAGTACTTC
v_call: TRBV13; d_call: -; clone_size: -; j_call: TRBJ2-5; cdr3_aa: CASSPKQLQETQYF; cdr3_nt: TGTGCCAGCAGCCCAAAGCAACTTCAAGAGACCCAGTACTTC
v_call: TRBV19; d_call: -; clone_size: -; j_call: TRBJ1-5; cdr3_aa: CASSITGQNQPQHF; cdr3_nt: TGTGCCAGTAGTATAACAGGGCAAAATCAGCCCCAGCATTTT
v_call: TRBV28; d_call: -; clone_size: -; j_call: TRBJ2-2; cdr3_aa: CASSLDGELFF; cdr3_nt: TGTGCCAGCAGTTTGGACGGGGAGCTGTTTTTT
v_call: TRBV10-3; d_call: -; clone_size: -; j_call: TRBJ1-5; cdr3_aa: CAITQGENQPQHF; cdr3_nt: TGTGCCATCACGCAGGGTGAGAATCAGCCCCAGCATTTT
v_call: TRBV7-2; d_call: -; clone_size: -; j_call: TRBJ1-2; cdr3_aa: CASSLVGGARGYTF; cdr3_nt: TGTGCCAGCAGCTTAGTAGGGGGGGCGCGCGGCTACACCTTC
v_call: TRBV21-1; d_call: -; clone_size: -; j_call: TRBJ2-2; cdr3_aa: CASFQAGGPGDTGELFF; cdr3_nt: TGTGCCAGCTTCCAGGCAGGGGGACCCGGAGACACCGGGGAGCTGTTTTTT
v_call: TRBV5-6; d_call: -; clone_size: -; j_call: TRBJ1-5; cdr3_aa: CASSLISGGAPNQPQHF; cdr3_nt: TGTGCCAGCAGCTTAATTTCCGGAGGGGCGCCCAATCAGCCCCAGCATTTT
v_call: TRBV25-1; d_call: -; clone_size: -; j_call: TRBJ2-3; cdr3_aa: CASSERGATDTQYF; cdr3_nt: TGTGCCAGCAGTGAACGGGGAGCTACAGATACGCAGTATTTT
v_call: TRBV2; d_call: -; clone_size: -; j_call: TRBJ2-7; cdr3_aa: CASSVLLTYEQYF; cdr3_nt: TGTGCCAGCAGTGTCCTCCTTACCTACGAGCAGTACTTC
v_call: TRBV6-5; d_call: -; clone_size: -; j_call: TRBJ2-1; cdr3_aa: CASNPAWDNEQFF; cdr3_nt: TGTGCCAGCAATCCGGCTTGGGACAATGAGCAGTTCTTC
v_call: TRBV7-9; d_call: -; clone_size: -; j_call: TRBJ2-2; cdr3_aa: CASSFVPNTGELFF; cdr3_nt: TGTGCCAGCAGCTTTGTCCCGAACACCGGGGAGCTGTTTTTT
v_call: TRBV5-4; d_call: TRBD1; clone_size: -; j_call: TRBJ1-2; cdr3_aa: CASSLNRGGYGYTF; cdr3_nt: TGTGCCAGCAGCCTAAACAGGGGTGGTTATGGCTACACCTTC
v_call: TRBV10-3; d_call: -; clone_size: once; j_call: TRBJ1-5; cdr3_aa: CAISESGGQPQHF; cdr3_nt: TGTGCCATCAGTGAGTCGGGGGGGCAGCCCCAGCATTTT
v_call: TRBV6-1; d_call: -; clone_size: -; j_call: TRBJ1-5; cdr3_aa: CASSVGYRAGNQPQHF; cdr3_nt: TGTGCCAGCAGTGTCGGATACAGGGCCGGCAATCAGCCCCAGCATTTT
v_call: TRBV7-2; d_call: TRBD2; clone_size: -; j_call: TRBJ2-3; cdr3_aa: CASSLATGGGNTQYF; cdr3_nt: TGTGCCAGCAGCTTAGCAACCGGGGGGGGGAATACGCAGTATTTT
v_call: TRBV6-2/TRBV6-3; d_call: -; clone_size: -; j_call: TRBJ1-5; cdr3_aa: CASSYSIWGENQPQHF; cdr3_nt: TGTGCCAGCAGTTACTCGATATGGGGGGAGAATCAGCCCCAGCATTTT
v_call: TRBV6-4; d_call: TRBD2; clone_size: -; j_call: TRBJ2-3; cdr3_aa: CASSRTSGRSPDTQYF; cdr3_nt: TGTGCCAGCAGTCGGACTAGCGGGAGAAGTCCAGATACGCAGTATTTT
v_call: TRBV12-5; d_call: -; clone_size: -; j_call: TRBJ2-3; cdr3_aa: CASALMSGDTQYF; cdr3_nt: TGTGCTAGTGCCCTGATGTCGGGAGATACGCAGTATTTT